These 17 T cell receptor beta chains originate from one sample sequenced in a study of blood T cell repertoires in COVID-19 (dated by TCRdb to 2020 to 2021). Library method: the immunoSEQ multiplex PCR assay. TCRdb took this table from immuneACCESS and kept in-frame rearrangements with V and J called. Such tables lack part of the clones; where checked against another copy, unresolved V genes explain under half of the gap, and the rest is unexplained. The sample profile shows some 190,000 clones; 86% of them were found once. In total, the top ten clones hold around 23% of the sample. Specimen: PBMCs or T cells enriched from blood (not recorded which). The receptors here all came from a woman aged 35 to 49 in a cohort exposed to, infected with or recovered from COVID-19 (not recorded which).

V is TRBV27 and J is TRBJ2-5; D is uncertain. Deletions cut 2 bases from V and 6 bases from J, with 7 bases between. This CDR3 spans 12 amino acids. Germline V gene lookup returns CDR1 MNHEY and CDR2 SMNVEV (reference sequence). CDR3 coding DNA: TGTGCCAGCAGTTTAGTACTGAAGACCCAGTACTTC. Translated: CASSLVLKTQYF.

V is TRBV27 and J is TRBJ1-6; D is possibly TRBD1 (5 bases). The CDR3 contains 15 residues. V was shortened by 7 bases and J by 4 bases, with 14 bases between the two germline ends. Per the germline V gene, CDR1 is MNHEY and CDR2 is SMNVEV (reference sequence). The CDR3 coding sequence is TGTGCCAGCACCCTTCGGTCAGGGTATAATTCACCCCTCCACTTT. Amino acids: CASTLRSGYNSPLHF.

The chain employs TRBV7-9 and TRBJ2-2; 11 positions match TRBD2. V gave up 2 bases and J gave up 7 bases; unmatched junction bases: 9. The V gene's germline CDR1 is SEHNR and CDR2 FQNEAQ (reference sequence). CDR3 size: 17 residues. This CDR3 reads CASSLTSGSVYGGELFF. The CDR3 region has the DNA TGTGCCAGCAGCTTAACTAGCGGGAGCGTCTATGGCGGGGAGCTGTTTTTT.

This clone has just a few counts. Distinct nucleotide sequences in the sample also encode this CDR3. The CDR3 sequence is CASSLRGGNQPQHF. Written as DNA, the CDR3 is TGTGCCAGCAGCCTCCGGGGGGGCAATCAGCCCCAGCATTTT. The V gene is TRBV7-2, the J gene TRBJ1-5; maybe TRBD1 (5 bases). The CDR3 totals 14 residues. V shed 5 bases and J shed 2 bases, with 10 bases lying between them. Germline CDR1 reads SGHTA; CDR2 reads FQGNSA. Full variable domain (rest looked up from reference TRBV7-2 and TRBJ1-5): GAGVSQSPSNKVTEKGKDVELRCDPISGHTALYWYRQSLGQGLEFLIYFQGNSAPDKSGLPSDRFSAERTGGSVSTLTIQRTQQEDSAVYLCASSLRGGNQPQHFGDGTRLSIL.

This chain links TRBV29-1 with TRBJ1-2, with D possibly TRBD1 on 5 matching bases. Trimming pared 2 bases from V and 8 bases from J, leaving 15 bases between. Germline V CDR1 and CDR2: SQVTM, ANQGSEA. This CDR3 contains 13 residues. The CDR3 here is CSVERGADEGYTF. CDR3 in DNA: TGCAGCGTTGAAAGGGGCGCCGACGAGGGCTACACCTTC.

This clone was picked up a small number of times. This chain links TRBV4-3 with TRBJ1-2; tentatively, D is TRBD1 (6 bases). Between the trimmed V and J ends, which lost 0 bases and 8 bases, there was a span of 10 bases. From germline, CDR1 is LGHNA and CDR2 YSLEER. The CDR3 totals 13 residues. CDR3 DNA sequence: TGCGCCAGCAGCCAAGAACATGGGGGCGGCTACACCTTC. Its translation: CASSQEHGGGYTF.

The chain links TRBV2 to TRBJ2-1; 8 bases line up with TRBD2. The trim removed 0 bases at V and 3 bases at J, leaving 4 bases unmatched. This CDR3 has 16 residues. The germline V gene encodes CDR1 SNHLY and CDR2 FYNNEI. The CDR3 here is CASSEAPGRVYNEQFF. For the CDR3, the DNA is TGTGCCAGCAGTGAAGCGCCCGGGAGGGTCTACAATGAGCAGTTCTTC.

The chain uses TRBV13 and TRBJ2-7; D unresolved. Germline CDR1 reads PRHDT; CDR2 reads FYEKMQ (reference sequence). The CDR3 extends over 11 amino acids. Trimming pared 5 bases from V and 6 bases from J, leaving 8 bases between. DNA of the CDR3: TGTGCCAGCAGCCGCTCGGGCGAGCAGTACTTC. Translated, it gives CASSRSGEQYF.

The rearrangement links TRBV11-2 to TRBJ2-5; TRBD2 aligns across 8 bases. The CDR3 runs to 13 residues. After removal of 7 bases from V and 5 bases from J, the junction contained 6 bases not matched to a gene. Germline V CDR1 and CDR2: SGHAT, FQNNGV. The CDR3 bases are TGTGCCAGCATCCATAGCGGGACTGAGACCCAGTACTTC. This encodes CASIHSGTETQYF.

This rearrangement joins TRBV6-5 to TRBJ2-7; TRBD1 aligns across 12 bases. The J segment lost 5 bases and the V segment lost 8 bases, leaving 4 bases of the junction unmatched. Germline V gene data show CDR1 as MNHEY and CDR2 as SVGAGI. This CDR3 region has 13 residues. CDR3 DNA sequence: TGTGCCAGCCAGGGACAGGGGGCCCACGAGCAGTACTTC. Translation: CASQGQGAHEQYF.

The chain has TRBV25-1 and TRBJ2-4; 7 nucleotides align to TRBD1. The J segment lost 0 bases and the V segment lost 4 bases, leaving 9 bases of the junction unmatched. The CDR3 is 17 amino acids. The germline V gene has CDR1 MGHDK and CDR2 SYGVNS. The CDR3 DNA reads TGTGCCAGCAGTGCGCAGGGGGACCCTCTAGCCAAAAACATTCAGTACTTC. Translation: CASSAQGDPLAKNIQYF.

The chain has TRBV27 and TRBJ1-3; no clear D. The CDR3 has 14 residues. The germline V and J ends were trimmed by 6 bases and 4 bases, with 13 bases remaining between them. Germline V CDR1 and CDR2: MNHEY, SMNVEV (reference sequence). CDR3 loop: CASSLSYRGNTIYF. The CDR3 region has the DNA TGTGCCAGCAGCCTGTCCTACCGCGGAAACACCATATATTTT.

The chain couples TRBV13 to TRBJ1-5; D might be TRBD1 (5 bases). The CDR3 consists of 15 residues. Germline CDR1 is PRHDT and CDR2 is FYEKMQ (reference sequence). V was shortened by 0 bases and J by 3 bases, with 9 bases between the two germline ends. The CDR3 protein is CASSLGLGDNQPQHF. The CDR3 coding sequence is TGTGCCAGCAGCTTAGGCCTAGGGGACAATCAGCCCCAGCATTTT.

The chain employs TRBV4-1 and TRBJ2-7, with 7 bases that match TRBD1. Germline loops: CDR1 MGHRA, CDR2 YSYEKL. Trimming removed 4 bases from V and 0 bases from J; junction bases left unmatched: 15. The CDR3 sequence is 18 residues long. The CDR3 region is CASSPNPETGLRSYEQYF. DNA of the CDR3: TGCGCCAGCAGCCCGAATCCAGAGACAGGGCTTCGCTCCTACGAGCAGTACTTC.

The J gene is TRBJ2-1, the V gene TRBV11-2; 9 nucleotides line up with TRBD2. Germline CDR1 is SGHAT and CDR2 is FQNNGV. The CDR3 contains 16 residues. V shed 0 bases, J shed 4 bases, and the junction held 4 bases outside the gene matches. The chain's CDR3 is CASSLEGGGAYNEQFF. CDR3 bases: TGTGCCAGCAGCTTAGAGGGCGGGGGGGCTTACAATGAGCAGTTCTTC.

As to this clone: In the same sample, other DNA sequences code for this CDR3. The V call is TRBV3-1 (or the pseudogene TRBV3-2), the J call TRBJ2-7; D is uncertain. Germline CDR1 LGHDT, CDR2 YNNKEL (reference sequence). The V and J ends lost 0 bases and 2 bases respectively, with 2 bases between them. This CDR3 is 12 amino acids long. CDR3 sequence (DNA): TGTGCCAGCAGCCAAGATACCTACGAGCAGTACTTC. Translating it yields CASSQDTYEQYF.

DNA for the CDR3: TGTGCCAGCAGTTATAGCTCAAACTACACCTTC. This codes for CASSYSSNYTF. V and J are TRBV6-2 or TRBV6-3 and TRBJ1-2; D remains unclear. The CDR3 spans 11 residues. With 3 bases removed from V and 10 bases from J, the gap between germline ends came to 9 bases. In germline, CDR1 is MNHEY, CDR2 SVGEGT.